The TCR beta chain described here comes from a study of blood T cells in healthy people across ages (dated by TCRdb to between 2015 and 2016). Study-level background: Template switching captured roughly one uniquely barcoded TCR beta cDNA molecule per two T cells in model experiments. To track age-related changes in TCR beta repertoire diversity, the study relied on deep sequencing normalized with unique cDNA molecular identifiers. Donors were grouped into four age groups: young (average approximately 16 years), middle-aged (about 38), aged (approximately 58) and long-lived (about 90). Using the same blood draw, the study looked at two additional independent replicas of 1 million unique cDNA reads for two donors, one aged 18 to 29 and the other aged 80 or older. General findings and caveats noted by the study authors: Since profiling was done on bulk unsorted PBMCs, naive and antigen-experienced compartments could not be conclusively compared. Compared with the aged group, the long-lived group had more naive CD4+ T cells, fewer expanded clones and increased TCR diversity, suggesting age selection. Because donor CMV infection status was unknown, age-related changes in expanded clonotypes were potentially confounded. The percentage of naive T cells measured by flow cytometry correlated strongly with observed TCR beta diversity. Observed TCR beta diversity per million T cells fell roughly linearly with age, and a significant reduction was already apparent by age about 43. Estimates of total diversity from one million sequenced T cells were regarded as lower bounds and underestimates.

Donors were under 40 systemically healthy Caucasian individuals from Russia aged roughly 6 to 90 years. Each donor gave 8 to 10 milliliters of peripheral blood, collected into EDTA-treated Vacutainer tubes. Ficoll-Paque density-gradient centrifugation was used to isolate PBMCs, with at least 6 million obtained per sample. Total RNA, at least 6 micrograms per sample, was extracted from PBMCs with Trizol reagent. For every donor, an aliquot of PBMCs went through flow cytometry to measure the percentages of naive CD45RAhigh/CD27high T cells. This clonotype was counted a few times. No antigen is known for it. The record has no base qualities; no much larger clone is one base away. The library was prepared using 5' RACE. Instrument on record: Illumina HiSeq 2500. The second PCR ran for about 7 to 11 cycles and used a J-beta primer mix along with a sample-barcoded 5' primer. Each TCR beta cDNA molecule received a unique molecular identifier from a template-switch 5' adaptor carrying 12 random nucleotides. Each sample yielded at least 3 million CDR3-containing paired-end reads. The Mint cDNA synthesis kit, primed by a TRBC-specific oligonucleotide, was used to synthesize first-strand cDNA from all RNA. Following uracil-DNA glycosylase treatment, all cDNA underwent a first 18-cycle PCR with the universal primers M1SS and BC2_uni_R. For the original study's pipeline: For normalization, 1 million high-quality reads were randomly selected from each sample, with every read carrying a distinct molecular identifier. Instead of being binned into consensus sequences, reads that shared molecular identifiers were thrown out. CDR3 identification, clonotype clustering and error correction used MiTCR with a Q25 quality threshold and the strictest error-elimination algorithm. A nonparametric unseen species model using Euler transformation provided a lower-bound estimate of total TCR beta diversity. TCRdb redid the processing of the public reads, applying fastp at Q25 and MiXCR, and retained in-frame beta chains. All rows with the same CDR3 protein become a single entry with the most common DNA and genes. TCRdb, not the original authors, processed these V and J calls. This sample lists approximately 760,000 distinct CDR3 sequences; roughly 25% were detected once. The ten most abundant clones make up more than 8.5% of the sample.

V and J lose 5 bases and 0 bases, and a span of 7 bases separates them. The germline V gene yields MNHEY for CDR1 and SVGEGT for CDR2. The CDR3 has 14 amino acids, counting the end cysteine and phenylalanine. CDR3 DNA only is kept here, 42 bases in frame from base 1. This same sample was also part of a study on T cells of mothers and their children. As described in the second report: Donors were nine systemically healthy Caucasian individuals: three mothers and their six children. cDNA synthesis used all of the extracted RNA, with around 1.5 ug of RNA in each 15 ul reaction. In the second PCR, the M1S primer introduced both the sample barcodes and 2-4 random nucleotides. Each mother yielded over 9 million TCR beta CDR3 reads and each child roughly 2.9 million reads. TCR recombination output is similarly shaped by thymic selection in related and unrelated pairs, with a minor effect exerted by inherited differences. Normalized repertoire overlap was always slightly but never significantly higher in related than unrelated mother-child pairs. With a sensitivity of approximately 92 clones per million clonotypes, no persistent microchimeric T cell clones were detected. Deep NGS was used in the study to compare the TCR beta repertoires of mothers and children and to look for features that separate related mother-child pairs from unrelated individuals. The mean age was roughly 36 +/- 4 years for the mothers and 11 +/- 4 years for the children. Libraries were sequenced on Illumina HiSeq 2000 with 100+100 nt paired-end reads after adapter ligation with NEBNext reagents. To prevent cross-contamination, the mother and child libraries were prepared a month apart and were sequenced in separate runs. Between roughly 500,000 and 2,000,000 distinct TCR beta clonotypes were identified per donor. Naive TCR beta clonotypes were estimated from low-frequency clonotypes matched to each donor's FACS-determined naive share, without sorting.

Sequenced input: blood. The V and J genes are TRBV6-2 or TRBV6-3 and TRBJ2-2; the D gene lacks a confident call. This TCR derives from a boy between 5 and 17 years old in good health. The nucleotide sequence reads TGTGCCAGCAGTCCGACTCCGAACACCGGGGAGCTGTTTTTT. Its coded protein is CASSPTPNTGELFF.